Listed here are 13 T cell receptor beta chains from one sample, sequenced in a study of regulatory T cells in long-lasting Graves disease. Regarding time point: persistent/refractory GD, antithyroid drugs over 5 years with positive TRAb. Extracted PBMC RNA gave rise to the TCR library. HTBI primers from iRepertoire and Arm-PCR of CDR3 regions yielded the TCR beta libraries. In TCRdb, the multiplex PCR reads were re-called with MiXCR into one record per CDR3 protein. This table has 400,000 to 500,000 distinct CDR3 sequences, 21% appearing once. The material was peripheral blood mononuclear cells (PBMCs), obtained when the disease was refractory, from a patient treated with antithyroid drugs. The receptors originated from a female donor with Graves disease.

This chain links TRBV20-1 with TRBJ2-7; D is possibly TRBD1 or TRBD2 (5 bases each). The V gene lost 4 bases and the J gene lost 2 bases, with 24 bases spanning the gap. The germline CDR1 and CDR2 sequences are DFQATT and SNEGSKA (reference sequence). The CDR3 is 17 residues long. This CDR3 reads CSATTISGTHSPYEQYF. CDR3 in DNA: TGCAGTGCTACCACTATCTCCGGGACCCACAGCCCCTACGAGCAGTACTTC.

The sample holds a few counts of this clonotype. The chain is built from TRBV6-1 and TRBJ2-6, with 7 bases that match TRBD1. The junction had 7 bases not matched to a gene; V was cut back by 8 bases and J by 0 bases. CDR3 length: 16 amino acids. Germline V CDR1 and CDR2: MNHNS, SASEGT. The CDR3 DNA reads TGTGCCAGCGGGGGACAGTTTCGCTCTGGGGCCAACGTCCTGACTTTC. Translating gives CASGGQFRSGANVLTF.

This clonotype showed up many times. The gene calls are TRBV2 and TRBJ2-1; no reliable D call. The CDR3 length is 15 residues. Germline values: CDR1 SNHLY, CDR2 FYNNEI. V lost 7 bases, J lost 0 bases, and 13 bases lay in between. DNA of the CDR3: TGTGCCAGCAAGCCCCCGGGTCACTCCTACAATGAGCAGTTCTTC. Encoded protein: CASKPPGHSYNEQFF.

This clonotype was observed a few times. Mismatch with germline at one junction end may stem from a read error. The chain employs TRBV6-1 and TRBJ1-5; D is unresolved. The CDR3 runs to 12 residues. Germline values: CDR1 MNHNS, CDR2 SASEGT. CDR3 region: CASSIYNQPRHF. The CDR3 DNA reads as TGTGCCAGCAGCATCTACAATCAGCCCCGGCATTTT.

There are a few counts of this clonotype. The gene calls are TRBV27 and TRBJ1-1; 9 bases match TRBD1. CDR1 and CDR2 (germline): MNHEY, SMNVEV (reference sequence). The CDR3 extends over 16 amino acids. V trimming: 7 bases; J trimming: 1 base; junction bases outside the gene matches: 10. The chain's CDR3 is CASTPIGTGWNTEAFF. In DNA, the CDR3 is TGTGCCAGCACCCCAATAGGGACAGGGTGGAACACTGAAGCTTTCTTT.

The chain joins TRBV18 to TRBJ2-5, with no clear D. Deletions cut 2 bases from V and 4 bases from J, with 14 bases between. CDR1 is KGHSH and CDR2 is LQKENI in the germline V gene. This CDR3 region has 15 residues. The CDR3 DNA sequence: TGTGCCAGCTCACCAAGAGGAGACAAGCGAGAGACCCAGTACTTC. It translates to CASSPRGDKRETQYF.

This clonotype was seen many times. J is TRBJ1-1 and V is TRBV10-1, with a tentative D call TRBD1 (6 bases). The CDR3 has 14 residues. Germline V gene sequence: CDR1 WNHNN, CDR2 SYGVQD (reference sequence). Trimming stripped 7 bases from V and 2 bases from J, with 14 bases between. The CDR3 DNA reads TGCGCCAGCACAGGGCCAGGGGTCAACACTGAAGCTTTCTTT. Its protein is CASTGPGVNTEAFF.

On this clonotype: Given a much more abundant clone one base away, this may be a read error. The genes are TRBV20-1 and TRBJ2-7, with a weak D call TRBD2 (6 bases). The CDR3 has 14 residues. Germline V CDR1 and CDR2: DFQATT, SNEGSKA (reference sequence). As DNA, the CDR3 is TGCAGTGCTAGAGATCGTACTAGCTCCCACGAGCAGTACTTC. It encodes CSARDRTSSHEQYF.

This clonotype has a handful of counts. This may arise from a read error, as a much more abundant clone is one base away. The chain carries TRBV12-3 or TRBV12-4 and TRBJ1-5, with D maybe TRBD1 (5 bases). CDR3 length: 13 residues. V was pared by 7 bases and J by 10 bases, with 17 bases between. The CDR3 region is CASTLRGTHPQHF. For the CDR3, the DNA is TGTGCCAGCACCCTTAGGGGCACCCACCCCCAGCATTTT.

The CDR3: CASSVRRDGQETQYF. In DNA form, the CDR3 reads TGTGCCAGCAGCGTACGACGGGACGGCCAAGAGACCCAGTACTTC. The chain has TRBV9 and TRBJ2-5; the D call may be TRBD1 or TRBD2 (5 bases each). The CDR3 runs 15 residues. V was cut by 1 base and J by 1 base, with 11 bases left in between. CDR1 and CDR2 (germline): SGDLS, YYNGEE.

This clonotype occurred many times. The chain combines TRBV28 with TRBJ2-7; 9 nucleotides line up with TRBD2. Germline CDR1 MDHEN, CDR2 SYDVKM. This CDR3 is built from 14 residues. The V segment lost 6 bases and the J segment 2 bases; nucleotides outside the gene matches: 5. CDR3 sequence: CASSPRLAAYEQYF. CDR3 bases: TGTGCCAGCAGCCCCCGACTAGCGGCCTACGAGCAGTACTTC. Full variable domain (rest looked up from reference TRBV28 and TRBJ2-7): DVKVTQSSRYLVKRTGEKVFLECVQDMDHENMFWYRQDPGLGLRLIYFSYDVKMKEKGDIPEGYSVSREKKERFSLILESASTNQTSMYLCASSPRLAAYEQYFGPGTRLTVT.

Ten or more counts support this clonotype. The CDR3 is CSVDANTGELFF. CDR3 DNA: TGCAGCGTTGATGCGAACACCGGGGAGCTGTTTTTT. J is TRBJ2-2 and V is TRBV29-1; no reliable D call. Germline V CDR1 and CDR2: SQVTM, ANQGSEA. The CDR3 is 12 residues long. Trimming took 3 bases from V and 0 from J, leaving 2 bases between them.

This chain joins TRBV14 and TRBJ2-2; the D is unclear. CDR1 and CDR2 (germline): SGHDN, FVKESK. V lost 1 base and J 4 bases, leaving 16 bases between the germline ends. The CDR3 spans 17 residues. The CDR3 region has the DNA TGTGCCAGCAGCCAAGTCCGACTTAGTCGAGGCACCGGGGAGCTGTTTTTT. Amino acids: CASSQVRLSRGTGELFF.